What follows are 13 T cell receptor beta chains derived from one specimen sequenced in a study of shared T cell receptors in the human thymus. Data came from immunoSEQ multiplex PCR; TCRdb stores just in-frame clones and leaves some out. The data show about 710,000 clones, around 87% seen once. The sample also formed part of further work on human thymus T cells.

The material sequenced was thymocytes. These receptors originate from a boy under three years old with a congenital heart defect.

The rearrangement links TRBV27 to TRBJ2-7, with 8 bases aligning to TRBD1. The CDR3 has 13 amino acids. CDR1 MNHEY and CDR2 SMNVEV come from the germline V gene (reference sequence). The ends lost 5 bases at V and 5 bases at J; junction bases unmatched: 5. CDR3 bases: TGTGCCAGCAGTGCCAGGACAGGGAACGAGCAGTACTTC. Protein: CASSARTGNEQYF.

The chain is built from TRBV7-6 and TRBJ1-1; TRBD1 agrees at 7 bases. CDR1 is SGHVS and CDR2 is FNYEAQ in the germline V gene. The CDR3 has 15 amino acids. The V segment lost 4 bases and the J segment 5 bases; nucleotides outside the gene matches: 10. The CDR3 coding sequence is TGTGCCAGCAGCTCTAGACAGGGTGAGAAGACTGAAGCTTTCTTT. It specifies CASSSRQGEKTEAFF.

This clone showed up just a few times. The V call is TRBV28, the J call TRBJ2-7; a possible D gene is TRBD1 (5 bases). Trimming pared 10 bases from V and 2 bases from J, leaving 15 bases between. This CDR3 comprises 13 residues. Germline assignment: CDR1 MDHEN and CDR2 SYDVKM. Written as DNA, the CDR3 is TGTGCCACCTATGGGGCCTTCCCCTACGAGCAGTACTTC. As protein: CATYGAFPYEQYF.

The genes are TRBV28 and TRBJ2-6, with 8 bases lining up with TRBD1. From germline, CDR1 is MDHEN and CDR2 SYDVKM. There are 18 residues in the CDR3. After removal of 5 bases from V and 0 bases from J, the junction contained 9 bases not matched to a gene. CDR3 DNA sequence: TGTGCCAGCAGTCCCTCGGACAGGGTACTCTCTGGGGCCAACGTCCTGACTTTC. Its protein product is CASSPSDRVLSGANVLTF.

In DNA form, the CDR3 reads TGCTTGGACAGACCGAACACTGAAGCTTTCTTT. Translation: CLDRPNTEAFF. The J gene is TRBJ1-1, the V gene TRBV20-1; D possibly corresponds to TRBD1 (6 bases). The CDR3 is 11 amino acids. Germline loops: CDR1 DFQATT, CDR2 SNEGSKA (reference sequence).

The chain carries TRBV30 and TRBJ2-4; D uncertain. Germline V gene sequence: CDR1 GTSNPN, CDR2 SVGIG (reference sequence). The ends were cut back, 1 base at V and 0 bases at J, with 13 bases in the middle. CDR3 length: 16 residues. For the CDR3, the DNA is TGTGCCTGGAGTGAGTTCACTACCGAAGCCAAAAACATTCAGTACTTC. Its translation is CAWSEFTTEAKNIQYF.

The chain combines TRBV29-1 with TRBJ1-1; D gene uncertain. Germline CDR1 SQVTM, CDR2 ANQGSEA. V gave up 6 bases and J gave up 6 bases, with 23 bases separating them. The CDR3 loop spans 15 amino acids. The CDR3 DNA follows: TGCAGCGTAGCTCACCGTTATCAGGAAAACTCTGAAGCTTTCTTT. Amino acid sequence: CSVAHRYQENSEAFF.

The chain uses TRBV5-6 and TRBJ2-7, with 10 bases fitting TRBD2. Trimming took 4 bases from V and 0 from J; bases not matched to a gene: 7. The length of the CDR3 is 16 residues. The germline V gene has CDR1 SGHDT and CDR2 YYEEEE. CDR3 sequence: CASSEAGGPGSYEQYF. The CDR3 DNA reads TGTGCCAGCAGCGAAGCGGGAGGGCCCGGCTCCTACGAGCAGTACTTC.

The chain uses TRBV4-3 and TRBJ1-4; perhaps TRBD1 as D (6 bases). Trimming cost V 2 bases and J 6 bases, with 13 bases left between them. CDR3 length: 15 residues. Germline-derived CDR1 and CDR2 are LGHNA and YSLEER. The CDR3: CASSQLDRPDEKLFF. CDR3 bases: TGCGCCAGCAGCCAACTGGACAGACCTGATGAAAAACTGTTTTTT.

This sequence joins TRBV27 and TRBJ2-7; tentative D call: TRBD2 (6 bases). Germline CDR1 is MNHEY and CDR2 is SMNVEV (reference sequence). CDR3 size: 15 residues. V dropped 6 bases and J dropped 1 base, with 16 bases sitting between them. CDR3: CASSRRGIRSYEQYF. The CDR3 nucleotides are TGTGCCAGCAGCCGCCGGGGGATTAGGTCCTACGAGCAGTACTTC.

The chain uses TRBV5-5 and TRBJ2-5, with 9 bases aligning to TRBD2. CDR1 and CDR2 from the germline V gene are SGHKS and YYEKEE (reference sequence). The CDR3 runs to 16 residues. V was pared by 0 bases and J by 1 base, with 4 bases of the junction left unmatched. The CDR3 protein is CASSLVSGSSQETQYF. The DNA of the CDR3 is TGTGCCAGCAGCTTGGTTAGCGGGAGTAGCCAAGAGACCCAGTACTTC.

This clone was seen a few times. J is TRBJ2-2 and V is TRBV19, with a tentative D call TRBD1 (6 bases). Trimming removed 5 bases from V and 0 bases from J, with 16 bases in between. Germline CDR1 is LNHDA and CDR2 is SQIVND (reference sequence). The length of the CDR3 is 17 residues. The CDR3 nucleotides read TGTGCCAGTAGTGTCCCTTACAGGGACCCGAACACCGGGGAGCTGTTTTTT. Protein: CASSVPYRDPNTGELFF.

This chain uses TRBV5-6 with TRBJ2-7, with TRBD1 identical over 9 bases. Trimming took 8 bases from V and 3 from J; bases not matched to a gene: 9. Germline CDR1 is SGHDT and CDR2 is YYEEEE. CDR3 length: 14 amino acids. The CDR3 reads CASTHTGGLYEQYF. Here the CDR3 DNA reads TGTGCCAGTACACATACAGGGGGCCTCTACGAGCAGTACTTC.